This TCR beta chain comes out of a study of T cell responses to AZD1222 COVID-19 vaccine. Remarks on this clone: Antigen: not known.

General study findings and limits: Most donors were white British, females outnumbered males, and clonal diversity was possibly underestimated. As reported, nearly half of all spike-specific TCRs target variant regions that are unmutated.

Sequenced by immunoSEQ multiplex PCR; TCRdb stores in-frame clones only, minus some. Here the sample spans more than 120,000 clones, 85% to 90% being singletons. This CDR3 is 14 amino acids long. Germline V lookup: CDR1 MDHEN, CDR2 SYDVKM. V lost 7 bases and J lost 3; bases outside the gene matches: 5. Source: peripheral blood, taken 28 days after the second AZD1222 dose. This TCR was sampled from an adult who received the AZD1222 COVID-19 vaccine. This chain connects TRBV28 to TRBJ2-1, with 8 bases that match TRBD1. The CDR3 protein is CASTTGQDYNEQFF. The CDR3 region has the DNA TGTGCCAGCACAACGGGACAGGACTACAATGAGCAGTTCTTC.